This T cell receptor (beta chain) was identified in a study of breast tumors, draining lymph nodes, adjacent tissues. TCRdb redid the calling of the multiplex PCR reads with MiXCR, one entry per CDR3 protein. Among about 230,000 distinct CDR3 sequences, roughly 30% were seen once, and the ten largest hold 1.1% to 1.5%. V shed 3 bases and J shed 7 bases, with 12 bases lying between them. The CDR3 consists of 13 residues. The V gene's germline CDR1 is DFQATT and CDR2 SNEGSKA (reference sequence). Samples came from axillary lymph nodes draining the breast cancer. Sequencing input: axillary lymph node tissue. V is TRBV20-1 and J is TRBJ2-2; weak D call: TRBD2 (6 bases). This clonotype was sampled from a female donor with breast cancer. Some clones in this sample may be carry-over from other donors' samples. The CDR3 here is CSASPGGFGELFF. The CDR3 DNA is TGCAGTGCTAGTCCTGGGGGGTTCGGGGAGCTGTTTTTT.